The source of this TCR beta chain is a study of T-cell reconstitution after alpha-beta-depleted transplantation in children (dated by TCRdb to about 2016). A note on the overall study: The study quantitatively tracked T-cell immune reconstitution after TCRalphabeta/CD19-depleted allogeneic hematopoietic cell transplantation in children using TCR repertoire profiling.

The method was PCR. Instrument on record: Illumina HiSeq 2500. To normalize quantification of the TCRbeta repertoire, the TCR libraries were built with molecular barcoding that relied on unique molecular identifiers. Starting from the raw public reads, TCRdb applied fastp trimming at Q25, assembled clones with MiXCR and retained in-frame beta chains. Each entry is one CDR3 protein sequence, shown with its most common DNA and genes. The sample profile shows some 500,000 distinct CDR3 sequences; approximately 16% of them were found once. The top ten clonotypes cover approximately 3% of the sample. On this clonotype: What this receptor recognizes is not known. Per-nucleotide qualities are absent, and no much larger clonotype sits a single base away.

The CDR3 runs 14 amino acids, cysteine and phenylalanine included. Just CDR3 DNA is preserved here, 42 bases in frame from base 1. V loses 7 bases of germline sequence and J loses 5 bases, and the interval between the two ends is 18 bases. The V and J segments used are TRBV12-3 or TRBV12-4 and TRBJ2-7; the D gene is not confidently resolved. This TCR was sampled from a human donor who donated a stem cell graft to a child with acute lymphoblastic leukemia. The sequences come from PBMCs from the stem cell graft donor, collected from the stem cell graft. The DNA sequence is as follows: TGTGCCAGCACCATCCTCCGCGGAAACGACGAGCAGTACTTC. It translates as CASTILRGNDEQYF.